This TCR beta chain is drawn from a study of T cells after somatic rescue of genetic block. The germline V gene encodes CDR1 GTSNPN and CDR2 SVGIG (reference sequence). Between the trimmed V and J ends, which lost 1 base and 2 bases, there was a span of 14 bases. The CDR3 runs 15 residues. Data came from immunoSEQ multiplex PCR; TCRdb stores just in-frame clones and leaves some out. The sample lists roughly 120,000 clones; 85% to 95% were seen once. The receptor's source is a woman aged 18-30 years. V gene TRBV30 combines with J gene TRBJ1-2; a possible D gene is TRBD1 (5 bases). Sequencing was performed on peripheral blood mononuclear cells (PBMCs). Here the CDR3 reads CAWSGGRVINYGYTF. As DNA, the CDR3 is TGTGCCTGGAGTGGGGGCAGGGTGATCAACTATGGCTACACCTTC.